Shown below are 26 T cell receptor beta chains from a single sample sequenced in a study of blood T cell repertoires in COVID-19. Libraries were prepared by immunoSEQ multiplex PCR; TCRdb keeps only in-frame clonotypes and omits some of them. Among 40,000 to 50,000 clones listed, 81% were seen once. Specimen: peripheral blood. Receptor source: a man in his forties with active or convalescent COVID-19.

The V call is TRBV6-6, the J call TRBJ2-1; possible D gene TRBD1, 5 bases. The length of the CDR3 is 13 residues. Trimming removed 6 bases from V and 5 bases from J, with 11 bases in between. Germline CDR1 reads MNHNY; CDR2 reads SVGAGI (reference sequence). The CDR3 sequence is CASSKGQNNEQFF. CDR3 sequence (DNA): TGTGCCAGCAGCAAGGGGCAAAACAATGAGCAGTTCTTC.

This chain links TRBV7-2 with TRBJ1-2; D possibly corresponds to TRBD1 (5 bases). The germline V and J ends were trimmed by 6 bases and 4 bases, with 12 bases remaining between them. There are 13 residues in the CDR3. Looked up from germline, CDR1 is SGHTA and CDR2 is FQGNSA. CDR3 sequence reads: CASRPGLGYGYTF. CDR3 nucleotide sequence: TGTGCCAGCAGACCGGGACTCGGCTATGGCTACACCTTC.

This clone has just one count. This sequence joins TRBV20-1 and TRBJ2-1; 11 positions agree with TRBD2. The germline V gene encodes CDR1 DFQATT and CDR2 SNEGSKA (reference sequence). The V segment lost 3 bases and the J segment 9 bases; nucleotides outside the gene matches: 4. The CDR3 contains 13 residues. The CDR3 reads CSASGLAGGEQFF. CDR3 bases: TGCAGTGCTAGTGGTCTAGCGGGAGGTGAGCAGTTCTTC.

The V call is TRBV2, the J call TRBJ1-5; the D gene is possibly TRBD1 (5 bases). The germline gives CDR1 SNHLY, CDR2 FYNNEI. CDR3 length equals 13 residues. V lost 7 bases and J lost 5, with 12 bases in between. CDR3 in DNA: TGTGCCAGCACGGGGGATGGCGATCAGCCCCAGCATTTT. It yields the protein CASTGDGDQPQHF. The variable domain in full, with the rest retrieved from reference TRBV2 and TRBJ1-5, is EPEVTQTPSHQVTQMGQEVILRCVPISNHLYFYWYRQILGQKVEFLVSFYNNEISEKSEIFDDQFSVERPDGSNFTLKIRSTKLEDSAMYFCASTGDGDQPQHFGDGTRLSIL.

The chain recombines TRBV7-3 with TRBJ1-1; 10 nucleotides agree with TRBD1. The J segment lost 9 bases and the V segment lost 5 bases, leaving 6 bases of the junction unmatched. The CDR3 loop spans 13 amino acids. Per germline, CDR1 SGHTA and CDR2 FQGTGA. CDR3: CASSETGGRQAFF. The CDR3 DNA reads TGTGCCAGCAGCGAGACAGGGGGCCGTCAAGCTTTCTTT.

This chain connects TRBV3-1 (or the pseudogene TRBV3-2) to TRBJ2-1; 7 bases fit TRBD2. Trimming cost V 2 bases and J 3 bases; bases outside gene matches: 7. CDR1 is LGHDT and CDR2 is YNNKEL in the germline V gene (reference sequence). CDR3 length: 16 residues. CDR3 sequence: CASSQLMGGHYNEQFF. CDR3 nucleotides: TGTGCCAGCAGCCAACTCATGGGAGGGCACTACAATGAGCAGTTCTTC.

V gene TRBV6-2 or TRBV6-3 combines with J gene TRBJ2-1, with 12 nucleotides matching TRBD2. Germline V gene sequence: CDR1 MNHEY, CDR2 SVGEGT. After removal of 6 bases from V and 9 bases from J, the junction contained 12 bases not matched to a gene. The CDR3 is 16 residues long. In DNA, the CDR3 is TGTGCCAGCAGCCGAAGGACCCTGACTAGCGGGAGTGAGCAGTTCTTC. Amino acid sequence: CASSRRTLTSGSEQFF.

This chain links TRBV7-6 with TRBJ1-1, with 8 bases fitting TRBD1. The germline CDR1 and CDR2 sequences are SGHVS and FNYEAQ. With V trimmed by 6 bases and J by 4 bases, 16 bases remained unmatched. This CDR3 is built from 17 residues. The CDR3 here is CASSSAPTGVGSTEAFF. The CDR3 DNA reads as TGTGCCAGCAGTTCAGCCCCGACAGGGGTAGGAAGCACTGAAGCTTTCTTT.

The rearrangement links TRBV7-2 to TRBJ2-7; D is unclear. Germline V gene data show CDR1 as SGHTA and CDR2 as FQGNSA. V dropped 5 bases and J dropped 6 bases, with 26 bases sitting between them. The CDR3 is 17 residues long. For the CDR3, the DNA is TGTGCCAGCAGCCTTCGAGTCGGTCCCGGAGAAAATGGCGAGCAGTACTTC. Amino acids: CASSLRVGPGENGEQYF. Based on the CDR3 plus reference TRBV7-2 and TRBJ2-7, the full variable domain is GAGVSQSPSNKVTEKGKDVELRCDPISGHTALYWYRQSLGQGLEFLIYFQGNSAPDKSGLPSDRFSAERTGGSVSTLTIQRTQQEDSAVYLCASSLRVGPGENGEQYFGPGTRLTVT.

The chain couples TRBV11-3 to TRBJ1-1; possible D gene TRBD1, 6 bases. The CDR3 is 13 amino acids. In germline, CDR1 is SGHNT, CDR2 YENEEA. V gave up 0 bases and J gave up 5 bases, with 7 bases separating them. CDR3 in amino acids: CASSLETGTEAFF. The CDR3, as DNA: TGTGCCAGCAGCTTAGAAACAGGGACTGAAGCTTTCTTT.

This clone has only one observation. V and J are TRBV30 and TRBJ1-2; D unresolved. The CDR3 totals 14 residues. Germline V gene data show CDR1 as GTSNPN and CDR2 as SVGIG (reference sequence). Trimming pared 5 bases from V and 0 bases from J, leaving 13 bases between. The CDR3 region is CAWEPPAANYGYTF. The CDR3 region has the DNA TGTGCCTGGGAACCGCCCGCAGCTAACTATGGCTACACCTTC.

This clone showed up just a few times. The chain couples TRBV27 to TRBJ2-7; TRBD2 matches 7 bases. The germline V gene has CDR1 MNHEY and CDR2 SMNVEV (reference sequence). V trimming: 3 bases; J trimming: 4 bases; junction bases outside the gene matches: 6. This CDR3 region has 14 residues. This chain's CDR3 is CASSFGGSRYEQYF. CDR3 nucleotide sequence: TGTGCCAGCAGTTTCGGGGGGTCCAGGTACGAGCAGTACTTC.

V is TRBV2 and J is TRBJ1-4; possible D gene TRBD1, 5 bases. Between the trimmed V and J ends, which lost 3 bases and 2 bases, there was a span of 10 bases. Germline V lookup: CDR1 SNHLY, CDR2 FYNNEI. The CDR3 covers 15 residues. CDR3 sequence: CASSDRAGTNEKLFF. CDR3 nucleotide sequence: TGTGCCAGCAGTGACAGGGCCGGTACTAATGAAAAACTGTTTTTT.

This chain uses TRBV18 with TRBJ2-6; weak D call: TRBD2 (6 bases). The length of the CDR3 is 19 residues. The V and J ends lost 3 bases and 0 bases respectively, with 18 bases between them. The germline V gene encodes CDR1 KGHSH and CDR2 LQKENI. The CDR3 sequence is CASSPDLGRGSSGANVLTF. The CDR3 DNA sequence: TGTGCCAGCTCACCGGACCTTGGGCGGGGAAGCTCTGGGGCCAACGTCCTGACTTTC.

CDR3: CASRPNPDEQFF. DNA for the CDR3: TGTGCCAGCAGGCCGAACCCGGATGAGCAGTTCTTC. This chain links TRBV6-5 with TRBJ2-1; D unclear. In germline, CDR1 is MNHEY, CDR2 SVGAGI. The V end lost 6 bases, the J end lost 8 bases, and 11 bases lay between the germline ends. The CDR3 has 12 amino acids.

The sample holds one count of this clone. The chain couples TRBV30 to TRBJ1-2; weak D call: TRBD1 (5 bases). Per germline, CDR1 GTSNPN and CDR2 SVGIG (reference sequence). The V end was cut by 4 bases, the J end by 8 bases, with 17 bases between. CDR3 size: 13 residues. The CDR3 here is CAWTPDSYAGYTF. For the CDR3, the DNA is TGTGCCTGGACCCCCGACAGCTATGCCGGCTACACCTTC.

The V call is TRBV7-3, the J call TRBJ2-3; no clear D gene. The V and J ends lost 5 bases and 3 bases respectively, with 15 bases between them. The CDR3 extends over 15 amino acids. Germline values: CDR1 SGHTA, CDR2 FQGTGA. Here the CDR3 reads CASSLLPTSTDTQYF. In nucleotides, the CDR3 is TGTGCCAGCAGCCTTCTCCCGACTTCGACAGATACGCAGTATTTT. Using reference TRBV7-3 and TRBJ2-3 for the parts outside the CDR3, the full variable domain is GAGVSQTPSNKVTEKGKYVELRCDPISGHTALYWYRQSLGQGPEFLIYFQGTGAADDSGLPNDRFFAVRPEGSVSTLKIQRTERGDSAVYLCASSLLPTSTDTQYFGPGTRLTVL.

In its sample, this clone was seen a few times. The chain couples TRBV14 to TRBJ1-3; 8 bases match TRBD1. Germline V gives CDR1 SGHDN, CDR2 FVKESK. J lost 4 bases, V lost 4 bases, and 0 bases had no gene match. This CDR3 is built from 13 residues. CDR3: CASSRDRGNTIYF. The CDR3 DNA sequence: TGTGCCAGCAGCCGGGACAGGGGAAACACCATATATTTT.

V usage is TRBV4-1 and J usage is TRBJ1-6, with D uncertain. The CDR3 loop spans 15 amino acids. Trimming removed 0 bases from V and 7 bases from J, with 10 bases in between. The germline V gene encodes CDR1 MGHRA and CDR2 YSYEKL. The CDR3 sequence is CASSQESRRNSPLHF. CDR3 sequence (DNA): TGCGCCAGCAGCCAAGAATCGCGCCGGAATTCACCCCTCCACTTT.

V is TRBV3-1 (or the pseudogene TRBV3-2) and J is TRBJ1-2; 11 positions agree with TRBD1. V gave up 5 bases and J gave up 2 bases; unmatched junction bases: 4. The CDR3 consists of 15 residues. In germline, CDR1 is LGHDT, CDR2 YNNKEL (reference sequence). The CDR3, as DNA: TGTGCCAGCAGCTACGGGACAGGGGGGAACTATGGCTACACCTTC. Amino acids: CASSYGTGGNYGYTF.

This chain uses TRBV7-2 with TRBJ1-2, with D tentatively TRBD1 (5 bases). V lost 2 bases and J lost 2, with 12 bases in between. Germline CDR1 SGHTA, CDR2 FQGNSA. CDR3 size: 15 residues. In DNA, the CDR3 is TGTGCCAGCAGCTTAAATCAGGGAACGAACTATGGCTACACCTTC. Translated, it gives CASSLNQGTNYGYTF.

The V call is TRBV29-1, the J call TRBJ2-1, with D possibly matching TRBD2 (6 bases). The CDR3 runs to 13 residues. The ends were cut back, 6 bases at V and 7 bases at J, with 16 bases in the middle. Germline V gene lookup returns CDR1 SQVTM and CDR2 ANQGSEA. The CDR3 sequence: CSVNLGTPNEQFF. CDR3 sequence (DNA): TGCAGCGTGAACCTCGGGACTCCTAATGAGCAGTTCTTC.

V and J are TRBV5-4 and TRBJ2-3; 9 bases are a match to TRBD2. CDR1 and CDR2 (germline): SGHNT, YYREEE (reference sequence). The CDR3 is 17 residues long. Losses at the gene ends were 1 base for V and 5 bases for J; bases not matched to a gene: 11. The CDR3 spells CASSLYSGSTLGDTQYF. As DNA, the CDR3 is TGTGCCAGCAGCTTGTATAGCGGGAGCACACTCGGAGATACGCAGTATTTT.

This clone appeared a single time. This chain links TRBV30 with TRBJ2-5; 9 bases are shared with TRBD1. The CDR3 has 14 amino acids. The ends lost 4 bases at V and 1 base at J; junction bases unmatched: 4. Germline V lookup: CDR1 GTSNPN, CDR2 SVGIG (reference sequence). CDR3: CAWTRQGVQETQYF. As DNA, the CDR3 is TGTGCCTGGACCAGACAGGGGGTCCAAGAGACCCAGTACTTC.

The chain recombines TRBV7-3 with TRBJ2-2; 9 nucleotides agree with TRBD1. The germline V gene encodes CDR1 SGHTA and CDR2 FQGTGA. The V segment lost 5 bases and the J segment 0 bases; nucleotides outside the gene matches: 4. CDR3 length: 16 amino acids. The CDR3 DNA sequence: TGTGCCAGCAGCCGACAGGGGGGAGCGAACACCGGGGAGCTGTTTTTT. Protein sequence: CASSRQGGANTGELFF.

CDR3 nucleotides: TGTGCCAGCAGTTTACACAGCGGCTATGGCTACACCTTC. Encoded protein: CASSLHSGYGYTF. This sequence joins TRBV28 and TRBJ1-2; D remains unclear. The germline gives CDR1 MDHEN, CDR2 SYDVKM. V lost 2 bases, J lost 4 bases, and 8 bases lay in between. This CDR3 region has 13 residues.